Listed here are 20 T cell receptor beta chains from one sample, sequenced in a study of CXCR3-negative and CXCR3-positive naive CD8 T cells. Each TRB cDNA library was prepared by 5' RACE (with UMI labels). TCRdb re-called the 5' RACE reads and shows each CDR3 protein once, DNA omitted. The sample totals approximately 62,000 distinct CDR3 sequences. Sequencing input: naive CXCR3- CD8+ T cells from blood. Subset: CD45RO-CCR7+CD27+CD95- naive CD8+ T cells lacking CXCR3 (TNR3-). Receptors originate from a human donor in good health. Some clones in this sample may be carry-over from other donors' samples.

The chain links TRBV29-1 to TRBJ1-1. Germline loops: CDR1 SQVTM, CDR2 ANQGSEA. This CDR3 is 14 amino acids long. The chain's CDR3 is CSVEGKGDITEAFF. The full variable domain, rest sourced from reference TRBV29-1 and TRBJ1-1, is SAVISQKPSRDICQRGTSLTIQCQVDSQVTMMFWYRQQPGQSLTLIATANQGSEATYESGFVIDKFPISRPNLTFSTLTVSNMSPEDSSIYLCSVEGKGDITEAFFGQGTRLTVV.

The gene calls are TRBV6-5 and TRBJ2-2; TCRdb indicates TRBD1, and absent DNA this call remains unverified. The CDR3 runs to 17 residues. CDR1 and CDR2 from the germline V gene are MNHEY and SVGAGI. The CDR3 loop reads CASSYSIRGTNTGELFF.

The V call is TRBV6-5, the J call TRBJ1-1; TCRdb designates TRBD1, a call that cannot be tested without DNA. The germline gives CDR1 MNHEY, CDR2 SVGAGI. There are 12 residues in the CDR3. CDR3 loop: CASQGYNTEAFF.

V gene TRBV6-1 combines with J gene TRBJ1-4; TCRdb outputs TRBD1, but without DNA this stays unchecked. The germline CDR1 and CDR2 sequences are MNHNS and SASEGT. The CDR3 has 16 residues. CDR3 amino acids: CASSEAHRGLSEKLFF.

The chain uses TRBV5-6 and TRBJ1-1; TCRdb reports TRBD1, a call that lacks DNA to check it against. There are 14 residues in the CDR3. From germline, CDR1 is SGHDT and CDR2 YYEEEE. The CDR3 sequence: CASRVGVGNTEAFF.

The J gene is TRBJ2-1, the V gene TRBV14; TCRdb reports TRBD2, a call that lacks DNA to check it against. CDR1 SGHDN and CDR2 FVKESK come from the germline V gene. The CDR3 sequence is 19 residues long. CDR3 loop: CASSQVLAGVASSYNEQFF.

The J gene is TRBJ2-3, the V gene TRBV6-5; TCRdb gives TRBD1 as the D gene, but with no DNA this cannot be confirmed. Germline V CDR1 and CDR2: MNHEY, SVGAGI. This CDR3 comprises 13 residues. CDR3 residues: CAAGGLMTDTQYF.

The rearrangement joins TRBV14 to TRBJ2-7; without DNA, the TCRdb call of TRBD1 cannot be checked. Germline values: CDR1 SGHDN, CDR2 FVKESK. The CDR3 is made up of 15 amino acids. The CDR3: CASSQWDRATYEQYF.

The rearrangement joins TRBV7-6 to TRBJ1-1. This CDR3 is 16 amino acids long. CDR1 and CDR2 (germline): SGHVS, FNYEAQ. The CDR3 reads CASSFGTGEGNTEAFF.

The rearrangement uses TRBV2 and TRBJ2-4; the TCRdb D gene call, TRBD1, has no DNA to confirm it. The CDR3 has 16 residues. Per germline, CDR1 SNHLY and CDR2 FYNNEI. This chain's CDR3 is CASSPPGQGWQNIQYF.

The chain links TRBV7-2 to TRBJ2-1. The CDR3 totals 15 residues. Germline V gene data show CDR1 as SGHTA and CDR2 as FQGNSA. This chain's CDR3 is CASSLGLADYNEQFF.

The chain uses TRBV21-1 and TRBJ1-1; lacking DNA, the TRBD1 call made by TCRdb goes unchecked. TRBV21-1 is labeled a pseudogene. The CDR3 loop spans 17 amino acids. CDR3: CASSKSTSGTVNTEAFF.

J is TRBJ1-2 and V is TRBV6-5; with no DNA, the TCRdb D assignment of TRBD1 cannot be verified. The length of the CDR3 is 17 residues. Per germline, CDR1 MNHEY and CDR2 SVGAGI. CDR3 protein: CASSYDPMTGSNYGYTF.

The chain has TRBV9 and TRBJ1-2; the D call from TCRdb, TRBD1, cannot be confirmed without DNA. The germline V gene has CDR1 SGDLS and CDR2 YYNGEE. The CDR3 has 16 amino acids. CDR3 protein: CASSVAPDRGQSGYTF.

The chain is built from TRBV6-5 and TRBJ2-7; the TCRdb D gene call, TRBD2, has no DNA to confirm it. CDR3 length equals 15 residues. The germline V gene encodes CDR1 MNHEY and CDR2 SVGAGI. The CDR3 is CASSEGTSGPYEQYF.

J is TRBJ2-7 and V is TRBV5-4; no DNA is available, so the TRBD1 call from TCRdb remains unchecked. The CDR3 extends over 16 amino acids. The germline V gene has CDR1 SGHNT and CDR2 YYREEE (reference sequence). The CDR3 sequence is CASSFDRGEYSYEQYF.

The CDR3: CASSLLARREQPQHF. The chain carries TRBV28 and TRBJ1-5. The CDR3 loop spans 15 amino acids. Germline V lookup: CDR1 MDHEN, CDR2 SYDVKM.

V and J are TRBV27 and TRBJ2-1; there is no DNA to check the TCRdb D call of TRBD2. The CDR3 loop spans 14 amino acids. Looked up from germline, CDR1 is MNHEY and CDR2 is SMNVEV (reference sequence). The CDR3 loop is CATSPGATYNEQFF.

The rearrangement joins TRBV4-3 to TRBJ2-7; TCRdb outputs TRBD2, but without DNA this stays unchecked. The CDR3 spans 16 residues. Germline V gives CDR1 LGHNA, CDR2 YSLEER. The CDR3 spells CASSPRGPSWGDEQYF.

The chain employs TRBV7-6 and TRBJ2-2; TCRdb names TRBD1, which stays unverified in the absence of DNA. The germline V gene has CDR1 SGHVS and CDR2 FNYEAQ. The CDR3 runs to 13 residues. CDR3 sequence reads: CASSPRRGGELFF.